Listed below are T cell receptor beta chains from one sample, sequenced in a study of cytomegalovirus exposure and HLA in healthy donors. Profiling relied on immunoSEQ multiplex PCR, and the TCRdb table lists in-frame clones only, not all of them. The table lists 150,000 to 200,000 clones, approximately 78% of them singletons, with roughly 1.2% in the top ten. Sample: PBMCs. All receptors come from a woman in her 30s in good health and CMV-seronegative. Both conserved end residues are trimmed from each CDR3. The order of the fields is J gene, V gene, D gene, CDR3 protein. The D gene is left open where the match is weak.

j_call: TRBJ2-5
v_call: TRBV19
d_call: -
cdr3_aa: ASSMGQGETQY

j_call: TRBJ1-4
v_call: TRBV20-1
d_call: -
cdr3_aa: SASPRGKLF

j_call: TRBJ1-2
v_call: TRBV14
d_call: -
cdr3_aa: ASSQAGYGYT

j_call: TRBJ2-1
v_call: TRBV11-2
d_call: TRBD2
cdr3_aa: ASSLWVSGGNEQF

j_call: TRBJ1-5
v_call: TRBV6-5
d_call: TRBD1
cdr3_aa: ASSYRTGHEPQH

j_call: TRBJ2-4
v_call: TRBV11-2
d_call: -
cdr3_aa: ASSSRGPKILQY

j_call: TRBJ2-1
v_call: TRBV9
d_call: -
cdr3_aa: ASSPRGFPSSYNEQF

j_call: TRBJ2-5
v_call: TRBV6-5
d_call: TRBD2
cdr3_aa: ASSRLAGARETQY

j_call: TRBJ1-4
v_call: TRBV9
d_call: -
cdr3_aa: ASSGLSTVGEKLF

j_call: TRBJ2-5
v_call: TRBV30
d_call: TRBD2
cdr3_aa: AWTHISGTGTQY

j_call: TRBJ2-3
v_call: TRBV28
d_call: -
cdr3_aa: ASSSTGTDTQY

j_call: TRBJ1-2
v_call: TRBV18
d_call: TRBD1
cdr3_aa: ASSPRSGGDPYGYT

j_call: TRBJ2-3
v_call: TRBV10-1
d_call: TRBD2
cdr3_aa: ASSRGLAVSNTDTQY

j_call: TRBJ2-7
v_call: TRBV9
d_call: -
cdr3_aa: ASSVGADYEQY

j_call: TRBJ2-5
v_call: TRBV30
d_call: TRBD1
cdr3_aa: AWSAAPGTGVETQY

j_call: TRBJ2-5
v_call: TRBV9
d_call: TRBD1
cdr3_aa: ASSVAQGKGTQY

j_call: TRBJ2-7
v_call: TRBV28
d_call: -
cdr3_aa: ASTAHSSYEQY

j_call: TRBJ2-7
v_call: TRBV7-9
d_call: TRBD1
cdr3_aa: ASSLGQGTYEQY

j_call: TRBJ2-2
v_call: TRBV9
d_call: -
cdr3_aa: ASRRQSNTGELF

j_call: TRBJ2-2
v_call: TRBV6-4
d_call: TRBD1
cdr3_aa: ASSVGTGETGELF

j_call: TRBJ2-5
v_call: TRBV7-3
d_call: -
cdr3_aa: ASSWTSGLAQY

j_call: TRBJ2-1
v_call: TRBV2
d_call: TRBD2
cdr3_aa: ASSPDPLRGDPLRNEQF

j_call: TRBJ1-1
v_call: TRBV27
d_call: -
cdr3_aa: ASSIYRTANTEAF

j_call: TRBJ2-1
v_call: TRBV5-1
d_call: -
cdr3_aa: ASSYQGTSGEQF

j_call: TRBJ1-4
v_call: TRBV12-5
d_call: -
cdr3_aa: ASGRNRERLF

j_call: TRBJ2-7
v_call: TRBV10-3
d_call: TRBD1
cdr3_aa: AISERQGEHYEQY

j_call: TRBJ1-5
v_call: TRBV11-3
d_call: -
cdr3_aa: ASSPWAPREPQH

j_call: TRBJ2-7
v_call: TRBV5-1
d_call: -
cdr3_aa: ASGSGDPYEQY

j_call: TRBJ2-3
v_call: TRBV2
d_call: -
cdr3_aa: ASSGQGGDTQY

j_call: TRBJ1-4
v_call: TRBV2
d_call: -
cdr3_aa: ASRRVGRTNEKLF

j_call: TRBJ2-7
v_call: TRBV7-6
d_call: -
cdr3_aa: ASSLDRTAYEQY

j_call: TRBJ1-4
v_call: TRBV5-6
d_call: -
cdr3_aa: ASSFRYRAVNEKLF

j_call: TRBJ2-6
v_call: TRBV11-3
d_call: -
cdr3_aa: ASSPGALSGANVLT

j_call: TRBJ2-3
v_call: TRBV5-4
d_call: -
cdr3_aa: ASSLSIVGDTQY

j_call: TRBJ2-3
v_call: TRBV19
d_call: -
cdr3_aa: ASSTGQFDTQY

j_call: TRBJ2-1
v_call: TRBV7-9
d_call: -
cdr3_aa: ASSDGHTYADEQF

j_call: TRBJ1-6
v_call: TRBV5-1
d_call: -
cdr3_aa: ASSLEGTRGTLH

j_call: TRBJ1-5
v_call: TRBV5-6
d_call: TRBD1
cdr3_aa: ASRLGQGTEPQH

j_call: TRBJ1-4
v_call: TRBV6-1
d_call: TRBD1
cdr3_aa: ASHPGTGGEKLF

j_call: TRBJ1-1
v_call: TRBV19
d_call: TRBD1
cdr3_aa: ASSTFSTGTGSTEAF

j_call: TRBJ1-2
v_call: TRBV29-1
d_call: TRBD1
cdr3_aa: SVGPGQSYGYT

j_call: TRBJ1-2
v_call: TRBV5-1
d_call: TRBD1
cdr3_aa: ASSKGTGTGVIGYT

j_call: TRBJ2-7
v_call: TRBV30
d_call: TRBD1
cdr3_aa: AWSAGQGMAYEQY

j_call: TRBJ2-5
v_call: TRBV5-1
d_call: TRBD2
cdr3_aa: ASRAGAFLETQY